The 21 T cell receptor beta chains in this list originate from one sample, sequenced in a study of cytomegalovirus exposure and HLA in healthy donors. The PCR used 60 Vbeta and 13 Jbeta primers. Using immunoSEQ multiplex PCR, the repertoire was profiled, and TCRdb retains in-frame clones only, with some absent. Among some 130,000 clones listed, roughly four fifths were seen once. The sequenced sample consisted of PBMCs. The receptor source for this set is a girl under 10 years old in good health and CMV-seronegative.

The V and J genes are TRBV2 and TRBJ2-4, with TRBD2 matching over 7 bases. The CDR3 is 15 amino acids. Germline V lookup: CDR1 SNHLY, CDR2 FYNNEI. V lost 4 bases, J lost 8 bases, and 11 bases stayed unmatched. The CDR3: CASSAGREGGYIQYF. In DNA, the CDR3 is TGTGCCAGCAGTGCGGGCAGGGAGGGTGGGTACATTCAGTACTTC.

Only a few counts were recorded for this clone. The chain recombines TRBV30 with TRBJ1-2; D not certain. Per the germline V gene, CDR1 is GTSNPN and CDR2 is SVGIG (reference sequence). The CDR3 consists of 13 residues. The germline V and J ends were trimmed by 3 bases and 8 bases, with 16 bases remaining between them. For the CDR3, the DNA is TGTGCCTGGAGAAAAAGCGGGCCTCCGGGCTACACCTTC. Protein: CAWRKSGPPGYTF.

This chain links TRBV29-1 with TRBJ1-2, with 9 positions matching TRBD1. The length of the CDR3 is 13 residues. V lost 5 bases to trimming and J lost 4 bases; unmatched junction nucleotides: 5. Germline loops: CDR1 SQVTM, CDR2 ANQGSEA. This chain's CDR3 is CSVPGTGFYGYTF. CDR3 sequence (DNA): TGCAGCGTTCCCGGGACAGGGTTCTATGGCTACACCTTC.

The chain uses TRBV5-6 and TRBJ2-7; no definite D call. Germline V gene sequence: CDR1 SGHDT, CDR2 YYEEEE. The CDR3 has 13 amino acids. V was clipped by 2 bases and J by 3 bases, with 9 bases between them. The CDR3, as DNA: TGTGCCAGCAGCTTTTTTCAGGACTACGAGCAGTACTTC. It translates to CASSFFQDYEQYF.

The chain is built from TRBV27 and TRBJ2-1, with 7 bases aligning to TRBD2. The CDR3 has 20 amino acids. With 8 bases clipped from V and 8 bases from J, the junction kept 30 bases outside the gene matches. Germline V gene lookup returns CDR1 MNHEY and CDR2 SMNVEV (reference sequence). The CDR3 DNA reads as TGTGCCAGCCCCCATGGGGGGGGGATGGGGGGAGTTTCCCGAGACGATGAGCAGTTCTTC. Translated, it gives CASPHGGGMGGVSRDDEQFF.

The chain couples TRBV2 to TRBJ1-1; D remains unclear. Trimming cost V 7 bases and J 2 bases, with 11 bases left between them. Germline assignment: CDR1 SNHLY and CDR2 FYNNEI. The CDR3 totals 13 residues. In DNA, the CDR3 is TGTGCCAGCACCCCTGAGATAAACACTGAAGCTTTCTTT. It translates to CASTPEINTEAFF.

This chain uses TRBV7-9 with TRBJ2-2; 8 nucleotides align to TRBD1. V shed 1 base, J shed 1 base, and the junction held 2 bases outside the gene matches. The germline gives CDR1 SEHNR, CDR2 FQNEAQ (reference sequence). The CDR3 is 16 residues long. DNA for the CDR3: TGTGCCAGCAGCTTAGTAGGACAGGGGAACACCGGGGAGCTGTTTTTT. This gives the protein CASSLVGQGNTGELFF.

The chain links TRBV20-1 to TRBJ2-3; D is undetermined. The germline V gene has CDR1 DFQATT and CDR2 SNEGSKA (reference sequence). The CDR3 runs to 11 residues. V was shortened by 4 bases and J by 0 bases, with 2 bases between the two germline ends. The CDR3 region has the DNA TGCAGTGCTACTAGCACAGATACGCAGTATTTT. Amino acid sequence: CSATSTDTQYF.

This chain joins TRBV7-2 and TRBJ2-5; D uncertain. The DNA end is more similar to TRBJ2-7, so the J call may be wrong. Per germline, CDR1 SGHTA and CDR2 FQGNSA. CDR3 length equals 17 residues. CDR3 amino acids: CASSLASFQASSYEQYF. The CDR3 bases are TGTGCCAGCAGCTTAGCGAGTTTTCAGGCCAGCTCCTACGAGCAGTACTTC.

The chain links TRBV7-9 to TRBJ1-5; no clear D. The germline V gene has CDR1 SEHNR and CDR2 FQNEAQ (reference sequence). The CDR3 length is 14 residues. Trimming pared 2 bases from V and 4 bases from J, leaving 9 bases between. The CDR3 region is CASSLQEGNQPQHF. As DNA, the CDR3 is TGTGCCAGCAGCTTACAGGAGGGAAATCAGCCCCAGCATTTT.

J is TRBJ2-4 and V is TRBV2; 8 bases agree with TRBD1. Germline V lookup: CDR1 SNHLY, CDR2 FYNNEI. The CDR3 has 14 residues. The trim removed 9 bases at V and 7 bases at J, leaving 11 bases unmatched. CDR3 sequence (DNA): TGTGCCAGTACGGATCAGGGGGCACGTAACATTCAGTACTTC. This codes for CASTDQGARNIQYF.

V and J are TRBV7-9 and TRBJ2-3, with 7 bases that match TRBD1. CDR1 SEHNR and CDR2 FQNEAQ come from the germline V gene (reference sequence). V trimming: 4 bases; J trimming: 2 bases; junction bases outside the gene matches: 6. CDR3 length: 15 amino acids. CDR3 in amino acids: CASSSPTGDTDTQYF. In nucleotides, the CDR3 is TGTGCCAGCAGCTCCCCAACAGGGGACACAGATACGCAGTATTTT.

V is TRBV4-2 and J is TRBJ2-1, with TRBD1 matching 12 bases. Germline CDR1 reads LGHNA; CDR2 reads YNFKEQ. Trimming at V came to 4 bases and at J to 8 bases, leaving 6 bases not matched to a gene. The CDR3 has 15 residues. The CDR3 loop reads CASSRPGQGADEQFF. The CDR3 nucleotides are TGTGCCAGCAGCCGTCCGGGACAGGGGGCAGATGAGCAGTTCTTC.

The rearrangement joins TRBV7-9 to TRBJ2-5; D perhaps matches TRBD1 (6 bases). Germline-derived CDR1 and CDR2 are SEHNR and FQNEAQ (reference sequence). The CDR3 has 19 amino acids. The ends were cut back, 5 bases at V and 5 bases at J, with 30 bases in the middle. CDR3 in amino acids: CASSPRDTADRGGWETQYF. The CDR3 DNA is TGTGCCAGCAGCCCCCGGGACACGGCGGACAGAGGTGGCTGGGAGACCCAGTACTTC. The full variable domain, rest sourced from reference TRBV7-9 and TRBJ2-5, is DTGVSQNPRHKITKRGQNVTFRCDPISEHNRLYWYRQTLGQGPEFLTYFQNEAQLEKSRLLSDRFSAERPKGSFSTLEIQRTEQGDSAMYLCASSPRDTADRGGWETQYFGPGTRLLVL.

V and J are TRBV5-4 and TRBJ2-5; TRBD2 matches 8 bases. The length of the CDR3 is 15 residues. Unmatched junction bases numbered 8, after V lost 4 bases and J lost 3 bases. Germline loops: CDR1 SGHNT, CDR2 YYREEE (reference sequence). In DNA, the CDR3 is TGTGCCAGCAGCCGAACCGGGACTAGGGAAGAGACCCAGTACTTC. Translating gives CASSRTGTREETQYF.

The chain links TRBV28 to TRBJ1-3; tentatively, D is TRBD1 (5 bases). Trimming left V 5 bases short and J 4 bases short, with 12 bases between. CDR3 length: 14 residues. In germline, CDR1 is MDHEN, CDR2 SYDVKM. CDR3 sequence reads: CASSPGSLGNTIYF. The CDR3, as DNA: TGTGCCAGCAGTCCAGGGTCTCTCGGAAACACCATATATTTT.

As to this clone: Other DNA sequences in the same sample also yield this CDR3. The J gene is TRBJ2-5, the V gene TRBV10-3, with 7 bases identical to TRBD2. CDR3 length equals 15 residues. The germline V gene has CDR1 ENHRY and CDR2 SYGVKD. Losses at the gene ends were 6 bases for V and 4 bases for J; bases not matched to a gene: 11. The CDR3 bases are TGTGCCATCAGAGAACTCGCGGGAGTTGCAGAGACCCAGTACTTC. Its protein product is CAIRELAGVAETQYF.

V usage is TRBV4-3 and J usage is TRBJ2-1, with 10 bases identical to TRBD2. Germline loops: CDR1 LGHNA, CDR2 YSLEER. The CDR3 runs to 16 residues. Trimming at V came to 0 bases and at J to 4 bases, leaving 3 bases not matched to a gene. Here the CDR3 DNA reads TGCGCCAGCAGCCAAGACATAGCGGGGGGTTACAATGAGCAGTTCTTC. Translation gives CASSQDIAGGYNEQFF.

The chain is built from TRBV7-8 and TRBJ1-5, with D possibly matching TRBD1 (5 bases). V gave up 1 base and J gave up 10 bases, with 11 bases separating them. Germline V gene sequence: CDR1 SGHVS, CDR2 FQNEAQ. CDR3 length: 13 residues. In DNA, the CDR3 is TGTGCCAGCAGCTTAGGACACCAGGGCCCCCAGCATTTT. Translation gives CASSLGHQGPQHF.

This clone was recorded only once. V gene TRBV27 combines with J gene TRBJ2-7; possible D gene TRBD1, 6 bases. Deletions cut 3 bases from V and 3 bases from J, with 9 bases between. The germline V gene has CDR1 MNHEY and CDR2 SMNVEV (reference sequence). This CDR3 spans 13 amino acids. In nucleotides, the CDR3 is TGTGCCAGCAGTTTGGAAGGGGGCTACGAGCAGTACTTC. Encoded protein: CASSLEGGYEQYF.

CDR3 coding DNA: TGTGCCAGCAGCTTGGTTGGGGCTGAGAACACTGAAGCTTTCTTT. Encoded protein: CASSLVGAENTEAFF. The J gene is TRBJ1-1, the V gene TRBV5-6; possibly TRBD1 for D (5 bases). V was pared by 0 bases and J by 1 base, with 10 bases between. CDR1 and CDR2 from the germline V gene are SGHDT and YYEEEE. There are 15 residues in the CDR3.